A single sample gave rise to the 16 T cell receptor beta chains below, sequenced in a study of beta chain features in type 1 diabetes. Study results and caveats: Type 1 diabetes patients had TCRB CDR3s that were shorter (moderately but significantly so) in all four CD4+ subsets.

Their antigens remain unidentified. Every isolated RNA sample was fully reverse transcribed, so sequencing captured expressed TCRB transcripts. Using immunoSEQ multiplex PCR, the repertoire was profiled, and TCRdb retains in-frame clones only, with some absent. Here the sample spans 150,000 to 200,000 clones, roughly 65% being singletons. Source material: naive CD4+ T cells from blood. These receptor sequences come from a man aged 25 to 40 with type 1 diabetes.

This chain connects TRBV29-1 to TRBJ2-7; possibly TRBD1 for D (5 bases). This CDR3 is built from 11 residues. The V and J ends lost 5 bases and 2 bases respectively, with 7 bases between them. CDR1 and CDR2 from the germline V gene are SQVTM and ANQGSEA. CDR3 DNA: TGCAGCGTTCAGGGAACCTACGAGCAGTACTTC. Its protein product is CSVQGTYEQYF.

The genes are TRBV4-3 and TRBJ2-7; no reliable D call. The CDR3 runs to 15 residues. The ends were cut back, 0 bases at V and 3 bases at J, with 12 bases in the middle. Looked up from germline, CDR1 is LGHNA and CDR2 is YSLEER. CDR3 loop: CASSQDRLQDYEQYF. The CDR3 bases are TGCGCCAGCAGCCAAGACCGACTTCAAGACTACGAGCAGTACTTC.

As regards this clone: The same CDR3 also results from other DNA sequences found in this sample. V and J are TRBV12-5 and TRBJ2-3; no clear D gene. From germline, CDR1 is LGHNT and CDR2 FRNRAP. V was trimmed by 3 bases and J by 3 bases, leaving 7 bases between them. The length of the CDR3 is 13 residues. CDR3 amino acids: CASGFTGTDTQYF. The CDR3 DNA follows: TGTGCTAGTGGTTTCACCGGGACAGATACGCAGTATTTT.

The chain is built from TRBV29-1 and TRBJ2-5; D gene ambiguous. The germline V gene encodes CDR1 SQVTM and CDR2 ANQGSEA. V dropped 6 bases and J dropped 1 base, with 12 bases sitting between them. This CDR3 comprises 13 residues. The chain's CDR3 is CSVHGVLQETQYF. In DNA form, the CDR3 reads TGCAGCGTCCATGGTGTCCTCCAAGAGACCCAGTACTTC.

This clone came up once. The chain links TRBV7-2 to TRBJ2-7; D is ambiguous. CDR1 is SGHTA, CDR2 FQGNSA, per germline. The CDR3 spans 15 residues. The V end was cut by 1 base, the J end by 6 bases, with 16 bases between. The CDR3 DNA reads as TGTGCCAGCAGCTTAGTTGTGGGCCCGGACGGCGAGCAGTACTTC. This gives the protein CASSLVVGPDGEQYF.

The chain has TRBV30 and TRBJ1-1; weak D call: TRBD1 (6 bases). The CDR3 is made up of 12 amino acids. The V end lost 4 bases, the J end lost 3 bases, and 9 bases lay between the germline ends. Germline V gives CDR1 GTSNPN, CDR2 SVGIG (reference sequence). In nucleotides, the CDR3 is TGTGCCTGGACGCCAGGGGACACTGAAGCTTTCTTT. Residues: CAWTPGDTEAFF.

Turning to this clone: Within the sample, other DNA sequences also encode this same CDR3. The V and J genes are TRBV7-2 and TRBJ2-3; TRBD1 agrees at 8 bases. Losses at the gene ends were 2 bases for V and 1 base for J; bases not matched to a gene: 2. The CDR3 runs to 15 residues. Germline V lookup: CDR1 SGHTA, CDR2 FQGNSA. This chain's CDR3 is CASSLSGQGTDTQYF. In DNA form, the CDR3 reads TGTGCCAGCAGCTTATCGGGACAGGGCACAGATACGCAGTATTTT. Filled out from reference TRBV7-2 and TRBJ2-3, the complete variable domain reads GAGVSQSPSNKVTEKGKDVELRCDPISGHTALYWYRQSLGQGLEFLIYFQGNSAPDKSGLPSDRFSAERTGGSVSTLTIQRTQQEDSAVYLCASSLSGQGTDTQYFGPGTRLTVL.

This clone occurred once. The chain is built from TRBV7-2 and TRBJ2-3; D not resolved. V was pared by 5 bases and J by 0 bases, with 9 bases between. Germline CDR1 SGHTA, CDR2 FQGNSA. The CDR3 has 14 amino acids. The CDR3 DNA reads TGTGCCAGCAGCCCCCATGGGAGCACAGATACGCAGTATTTT. This translates into CASSPHGSTDTQYF.

The CDR3 here is CAISEGSGRYGYTF. DNA of the CDR3: TGTGCCATCAGTGAGGGAAGCGGACGCTATGGCTACACCTTC. The J gene is TRBJ1-2, the V gene TRBV10-3; no clear D. The CDR3 totals 14 residues. Trimming removed 2 bases at V and 4 bases at J, with 11 bases between. Per the germline V gene, CDR1 is ENHRY and CDR2 is SYGVKD.

This chain links TRBV13 with TRBJ2-5; 10 bases are a match to TRBD1. The trim removed 4 bases at V and 1 base at J, leaving 3 bases unmatched. The CDR3 extends over 15 amino acids. Germline CDR1 and CDR2: PRHDT and FYEKMQ (reference sequence). This chain's CDR3 is CASSSRTGGQETQYF. As DNA, the CDR3 is TGTGCCAGCAGCTCCCGGACAGGGGGCCAAGAGACCCAGTACTTC.

J is TRBJ2-1 and V is TRBV6-6; D remains unclear. V lost 4 bases and J lost 4, with 2 bases in between. From germline, CDR1 is MNHNY and CDR2 SVGAGI (reference sequence). This CDR3 comprises 11 residues. The CDR3 protein is CASSLYNEQFF. The CDR3 nucleotides are TGTGCCAGCAGTTTATACAATGAGCAGTTCTTC.

This sequence joins TRBV25-1 and TRBJ2-3; D might be TRBD2 (5 bases). The CDR3 length is 12 residues. V gave up 4 bases and J gave up 6 bases, with 8 bases separating them. From germline, CDR1 is MGHDK and CDR2 SYGVNS. The CDR3 here is CASSGPGDTQYF. The CDR3 DNA follows: TGTGCCAGCAGTGGCCCGGGGGATACGCAGTATTTT.

In the case of this clone: This same CDR3 is encoded by further DNA sequences in the sample. The chain has TRBV7-2 and TRBJ2-5; no clear D gene. The CDR3 covers 11 residues. Deletions cut 2 bases from V and 4 bases from J, with 2 bases between. Germline-derived CDR1 and CDR2 are SGHTA and FQGNSA. The DNA of the CDR3 is TGTGCCAGCAGCTTAACAGAGACCCAGTACTTC. Amino acids: CASSLTETQYF.

This clone was counted a single time. The V and J genes are TRBV5-1 and TRBJ2-7; no clear D gene. This CDR3 is 14 amino acids long. V gave up 0 bases and J gave up 6 bases, with 13 bases separating them. CDR1 SGHRS and CDR2 YFSETQ come from the germline V gene. The CDR3 loop reads CASSLEGRSGEQYF. The DNA for the CDR3 is TGCGCCAGCAGCTTGGAAGGGCGATCGGGCGAGCAGTACTTC. The entire variable domain, with the rest obtained from reference TRBV5-1 and TRBJ2-7, is as follows: KAGVTQTPRYLIKTRGQQVTLSCSPISGHRSVSWYQQTPGQGLQFLFEYFSETQRNKGNFPGRFSGRQFSNSRSEMNVSTLELGDSALYLCASSLEGRSGEQYFGPGTRLTVT.

This clone showed up just a few times. The chain uses TRBV7-9 and TRBJ2-3; the match to TRBD2 covers 13 bases. The germline V gene encodes CDR1 SEHNR and CDR2 FQNEAQ (reference sequence). After removal of 8 bases from V and 5 bases from J, the junction contained 7 bases not matched to a gene. The CDR3 has 15 residues. CDR3 residues: CASAGLAGLVDTQYF. Written as DNA, the CDR3 is TGTGCCAGCGCGGGACTAGCGGGATTGGTAGATACGCAGTATTTT.

V and J are TRBV4-1 and TRBJ1-4, with D hard to call. V shed 0 bases and J shed 12 bases, with 11 bases lying between them. The CDR3 is 13 residues long. Germline V gives CDR1 MGHRA, CDR2 YSYEKL. The CDR3 DNA follows: TGCGCCAGCAGCCAAGATTCGGGGAGGGAACTGTTTTTT. It yields the protein CASSQDSGRELFF.